What follows are 31 T cell receptor beta chains derived from one specimen sequenced in a study of cytomegalovirus exposure and HLA in healthy donors. This PCR relied on a set of 60 Vbeta primers and 13 Jbeta primers. Libraries were prepared by immunoSEQ multiplex PCR; TCRdb keeps only in-frame clonotypes and omits some of them. The sample consists of just over 85,000 clones, 76% of them appearing once. The sequencing sample was made of PBMCs. Receptors were obtained from a middle-aged man in good health and CMV-seronegative.

The V and J genes are TRBV5-4 and TRBJ2-7, with D perhaps matching TRBD2 (6 bases). The CDR3 runs 16 residues. Looked up from germline, CDR1 is SGHNT and CDR2 is YYREEE (reference sequence). The V end was cut by 4 bases, the J end by 0 bases, with 17 bases between. DNA for the CDR3: TGTGCCAGCAGCCCAGGTCCCGGACTAAGCTCCTACGAGCAGTACTTC. It specifies CASSPGPGLSSYEQYF. The complete variable domain, with remaining parts taken from reference TRBV5-4 and TRBJ2-7, reads ETGVTQSPTHLIKTRGQQVTLRCSSQSGHNTVSWYQQALGQGPQFIFQYYREEENGRGNFPPRFSGLQFPNYSSELNVNALELDDSALYLCASSPGPGLSSYEQYFGPGTRLTVT.

This chain connects TRBV7-9 to TRBJ1-4, with D perhaps TRBD1 (5 bases). V was cut by 5 bases and J by 2 bases, with 12 bases left in between. The CDR3 extends over 15 amino acids. CDR1 SEHNR and CDR2 FQNEAQ come from the germline V gene (reference sequence). This CDR3 is CASSAGGGTNEKLFF. Here the CDR3 DNA reads TGTGCCAGCAGCGCGGGCGGGGGGACTAATGAAAAACTGTTTTTT.

The CDR3 DNA reads as TGTGCCAGCAGTCCTCGGGGGGTGGGGGGCAATCAGCCCCAGCATTTT. This sequence encodes CASSPRGVGGNQPQHF. V usage is TRBV6-6 and J usage is TRBJ1-5; tentative D call: TRBD1 (5 bases). This CDR3 comprises 16 residues. From germline, CDR1 is MNHNY and CDR2 SVGAGI (reference sequence). The ends were cut back, 5 bases at V and 2 bases at J, with 16 bases in the middle.

This chain connects TRBV5-4 to TRBJ1-5; a weak D match, TRBD1 (6 bases). This CDR3 has 15 residues. Germline values: CDR1 SGHNT, CDR2 YYREEE (reference sequence). Trimming took off 1 base at V and 3 bases at J, with 11 bases between the two ends. The chain's CDR3 is CASSLTGTPNQPQHF. In DNA form, the CDR3 reads TGTGCCAGCAGCTTGACCGGGACACCCAATCAGCCCCAGCATTTT.

This clone was picked up a small number of times. The V and J genes are TRBV30 and TRBJ2-1; 11 bases map to TRBD2. From germline, CDR1 is GTSNPN and CDR2 SVGIG (reference sequence). V trimming: 5 bases; J trimming: 8 bases; junction bases outside the gene matches: 11. The CDR3 loop spans 15 amino acids. CDR3 residues: CAWPHRLAGQDEQFF. The CDR3 DNA reads as TGTGCCTGGCCCCATAGACTAGCGGGGCAGGATGAGCAGTTCTTC.

This clone was picked up a small number of times. CDR3 protein: CASSVTGGRNTGELFF. The CDR3 DNA sequence: TGTGCCAGCAGCGTTACAGGGGGTAGGAACACCGGGGAGCTGTTTTTT. The rearrangement uses TRBV6-4 and TRBJ2-2, with TRBD1 identical over 8 bases. V dropped 6 bases and J dropped 1; count of bases not matched to a gene: 7. The CDR3 is made up of 16 amino acids. CDR1 is MRHNA, CDR2 SNTAGT, per germline.

V and J are TRBV23-1 and TRBJ2-7; TRBD2 aligns across 9 bases. TRBV23-1 is marked as an open reading frame, function uncertain. V lost 4 bases, J lost 5 bases, and 18 bases stayed unmatched. The CDR3 is 18 residues long. The CDR3 nucleotides are TGCGCCAGCAGTCGATCGGGCGGCGGGCGGGGGGGCCGGCACGAGCAGTACTTC. This encodes CASSRSGGGRGGRHEQYF.

The rearrangement links TRBV5-4 to TRBJ2-3; 10 bases match TRBD2. V was pared by 0 bases and J by 0 bases, with 7 bases of the junction left unmatched. CDR3 length equals 18 residues. The germline V gene has CDR1 SGHNT and CDR2 YYREEE (reference sequence). The CDR3 is CASSLAWGSGGSTDTQYF. In nucleotides, the CDR3 is TGTGCCAGCAGCTTGGCCTGGGGTAGCGGGGGGAGCACAGATACGCAGTATTTT.

The chain combines TRBV5-6 with TRBJ1-5, with D unresolved. Germline V gives CDR1 SGHDT, CDR2 YYEEEE. Trimming left V 0 bases short and J 1 base short, with 11 bases between. The CDR3 is 16 amino acids. The CDR3 loop reads CASSLGALPSNQPQHF. For the CDR3, the DNA is TGTGCCAGCAGCTTGGGTGCACTCCCCAGCAATCAGCCCCAGCATTTT.

The rearrangement uses TRBV6-6 and TRBJ1-3, with 7 bases lining up with TRBD1. With V trimmed by 5 bases and J by 0 bases, 4 bases remained unmatched. Germline V gives CDR1 MNHNY, CDR2 SVGAGI (reference sequence). CDR3 size: 15 residues. The CDR3 sequence is CASSPGQNSGNTIYF. CDR3 DNA: TGTGCCAGCAGTCCGGGACAGAACTCTGGAAACACCATATATTTT.

This clone was detected a few times. The chain recombines TRBV5-1 with TRBJ2-1; 8 nucleotides align to TRBD2. The V and J ends lost 3 bases and 6 bases, in that order; junction bases with no gene match: 5. Looked up from germline, CDR1 is SGHRS and CDR2 is YFSETQ. The CDR3 is 14 residues long. CDR3 DNA sequence: TGCGCCAGCAGCTATAGCGGGGAGATCAATGAGCAGTTCTTC. Encoded protein: CASSYSGEINEQFF.

The chain has TRBV6-6 and TRBJ1-5; maybe TRBD1 (6 bases). CDR3 length equals 16 residues. V lost 6 bases, J lost 3 bases, and 18 bases lay in between. The V gene's germline CDR1 is MNHNY and CDR2 SVGAGI (reference sequence). CDR3 region: CASSSPGGLVNQPQHF. The CDR3 nucleotides read TGTGCCAGCAGCAGCCCCGGGGGGCTTGTCAATCAGCCCCAGCATTTT.

The genes are TRBV7-2 and TRBJ1-2, with D possibly TRBD1 on 6 matching bases. The CDR3 is 14 residues long. Germline V CDR1 and CDR2: SGHTA, FQGNSA. Trimming stripped 5 bases from V and 4 bases from J, with 14 bases between. CDR3 sequence (DNA): TGTGCCAGCAGCCCCTCCAGGGGTTTCTATGGCTACACCTTC. This translates into CASSPSRGFYGYTF.

CDR3 in amino acids: CASSPGQSSYEQYF. DNA of the CDR3: TGTGCCAGCAGCCCCGGACAGAGCTCCTACGAGCAGTACTTC. V and J are TRBV7-2 and TRBJ2-7; possibly TRBD1 for D (6 bases). The CDR3 has 14 amino acids. Germline V lookup: CDR1 SGHTA, CDR2 FQGNSA. V lost 5 bases and J 0 bases, leaving 11 bases between the germline ends.

The chain couples TRBV9 to TRBJ2-5; tentative D call: TRBD1 (6 bases). With 1 base removed from V and 5 bases from J, the gap between germline ends came to 15 bases. Germline CDR1 SGDLS, CDR2 YYNGEE. The CDR3 consists of 15 residues. This chain's CDR3 is CASSVTGNLQETQYF. The CDR3 DNA sequence: TGTGCCAGCAGCGTAACAGGGAACCTCCAGGAGACCCAGTACTTC.

The chain employs TRBV10-3 and TRBJ1-4; TRBD1 matches at 10 bases. The V and J ends lost 5 bases and 8 bases, in that order; junction bases with no gene match: 5. There are 14 residues in the CDR3. Per germline, CDR1 ENHRY and CDR2 SYGVKD. The CDR3 DNA reads TGTGCCATCAGTCCCGGGACAGGGGAAGAAAAACTGTTTTTT. Translation gives CAISPGTGEEKLFF.

A single count supports this clone. The chain couples TRBV7-2 to TRBJ2-5; D is unclear. The ends were cut back, 4 bases at V and 1 base at J, with 4 bases in the middle. This CDR3 is built from 12 residues. Germline V gives CDR1 SGHTA, CDR2 FQGNSA. The CDR3 spells CASSYFQETQYF. The CDR3 DNA sequence: TGTGCCAGCAGCTACTTCCAAGAGACCCAGTACTTC.

This clone was observed a handful of times. The genes are TRBV5-1 and TRBJ2-7; D remains unclear. V gave up 1 base and J gave up 1 base, with 6 bases separating them. Germline-derived CDR1 and CDR2 are SGHRS and YFSETQ. CDR3 length equals 13 residues. The CDR3 region is CASSLSQSYEQYF. The DNA for the CDR3 is TGCGCCAGCAGCTTGTCGCAGTCCTACGAGCAGTACTTC.

This chain uses TRBV27 with TRBJ2-7; perhaps TRBD1 as D (5 bases). Germline-derived CDR1 and CDR2 are MNHEY and SMNVEV (reference sequence). The CDR3 length is 14 residues. V gave up 3 bases and J gave up 3 bases, with 12 bases separating them. This chain's CDR3 is CASSFRSGFYEQYF. In DNA form, the CDR3 reads TGTGCCAGCAGTTTTAGGTCAGGGTTCTACGAGCAGTACTTC.

As DNA, the CDR3 is TGTGCCAGCAGCTGGATTTCGACAGGGTCCCTTGACTATGGCTACACCTTC. Translated, it gives CASSWISTGSLDYGYTF. The V and J genes are TRBV7-8 and TRBJ1-2; 7 nucleotides align to TRBD1. Germline values: CDR1 SGHVS, CDR2 FQNEAQ. Germline trimming cut 4 bases from V and 3 bases from J; bases unmatched to any gene: 14. The CDR3 is 17 residues long.

This chain uses TRBV29-1 with TRBJ2-7; 9 bases align to TRBD1. This CDR3 has 13 residues. The V gene end was trimmed by 6 bases and the J gene end by 1 base; junction bases not matched to a gene: 4. Germline lookup yields CDR1 SQVTM and CDR2 ANQGSEA. CDR3: CSVRQGGSYEQYF. CDR3 bases: TGCAGCGTCAGACAGGGGGGTTCCTACGAGCAGTACTTC.

The chain is built from TRBV9 and TRBJ2-7, with 8 bases aligning to TRBD1. Per germline, CDR1 SGDLS and CDR2 YYNGEE. This CDR3 is built from 15 residues. V shed 3 bases and J 2 bases; nucleotides not matched to a gene: 7. CDR3 coding DNA: TGTGCCAGCAGCGGTGGACAGGGACGTCCCTACGAGCAGTACTTC. Residues: CASSGGQGRPYEQYF.

This clone was seen once. This chain uses TRBV19 with TRBJ1-1; maybe TRBD1 (5 bases). The V gene's germline CDR1 is LNHDA and CDR2 SQIVND (reference sequence). The CDR3 length is 18 residues. Trimming took 7 bases from V and 3 from J, leaving 27 bases between them. The CDR3 loop is CASILNILGTSGDTEAFF. CDR3 nucleotides: TGTGCCAGTATTCTTAACATCCTCGGGACCTCGGGGGACACTGAAGCTTTCTTT. The whole variable domain, filled in from reference TRBV19 and TRBJ1-1, reads DGGITQSPKYLFRKEGQNVTLSCEQNLNHDAMYWYRQDPGQGLRLIYYSQIVNDFQKGDIAEGYSVSREKKESFPLTVTSAQKNPTAFYLCASILNILGTSGDTEAFFGQGTRLTVV.

The gene calls are TRBV30 and TRBJ1-2; 7 bases fit TRBD1. This CDR3 has 12 amino acids. V dropped 1 base and J dropped 11; count of bases not matched to a gene: 7. Germline V gives CDR1 GTSNPN, CDR2 SVGIG (reference sequence). The CDR3 sequence is CAWSGGTVSYTF. CDR3 DNA: TGTGCCTGGAGTGGGGGGACAGTTAGTTACACCTTC.

This clone was seen a single time. The V gene is TRBV4-1, the J gene TRBJ1-2, with no clear D. V lost 2 bases and J lost 5, with 9 bases in between. This CDR3 contains 13 residues. Germline V lookup: CDR1 MGHRA, CDR2 YSYEKL. CDR3 sequence: CASSQHTGYGYTF. CDR3 nucleotide sequence: TGCGCCAGCAGCCAACATACGGGTTATGGCTACACCTTC.

V is TRBV9 and J is TRBJ2-7; weak D call: TRBD1 (6 bases). Trimming pared 4 bases from V and 5 bases from J, leaving 19 bases between. The CDR3 is 15 residues long. Per germline, CDR1 SGDLS and CDR2 YYNGEE. The CDR3, as DNA: TGTGCCAGCAGCCTAGTTGACGGGACATCCAACGAGCAGTACTTC. Translating gives CASSLVDGTSNEQYF.

This CDR3 reads CASSQTGGWGYTF. CDR3 nucleotide sequence: TGTGCCAGCAGCCAGACAGGGGGCTGGGGCTACACCTTC. V is TRBV7-3 and J is TRBJ1-2; 10 bases are shared with TRBD1. V shed 5 bases, J shed 8 bases, and the junction held 5 bases outside the gene matches. The germline CDR1 and CDR2 sequences are SGHTA and FQGTGA. The CDR3 totals 13 residues.

The rearrangement links TRBV28 to TRBJ2-5; 11 bases map to TRBD2. After removal of 3 bases from V and 1 base from J, the junction contained 13 bases not matched to a gene. The germline V gene encodes CDR1 MDHEN and CDR2 SYDVKM. The CDR3 totals 19 residues. The CDR3, as DNA: TGTGCCAGCAGTTTCCCGGGGACTAGCGGTAAACGGTTCCAAGAGACCCAGTACTTC. Protein: CASSFPGTSGKRFQETQYF. Looking up the rest from reference TRBV28 and TRBJ2-5 gives the full variable domain: DVKVTQSSRYLVKRTGEKVFLECVQDMDHENMFWYRQDPGLGLRLIYFSYDVKMKEKGDIPEGYSVSREKKERFSLILESASTNQTSMYLCASSFPGTSGKRFQETQYFGPGTRLLVL.

This clone was seen only once. The V gene is TRBV5-1, the J gene TRBJ1-1; possible D gene TRBD1, 6 bases. Germline V gene data show CDR1 as SGHRS and CDR2 as YFSETQ. Between the trimmed V and J ends, which lost 0 bases and 8 bases, there was a span of 14 bases. CDR3 length: 14 amino acids. This CDR3 reads CASSLGGHHEEAFF. CDR3 nucleotides: TGCGCCAGCAGCTTGGGGGGGCACCACGAGGAAGCTTTCTTT.

The chain carries TRBV7-2 and TRBJ1-6, with TRBD1 as a possible D gene (6 bases). Deletions cut 1 base from V and 7 bases from J, with 8 bases between. This CDR3 spans 14 amino acids. CDR1 and CDR2 from the germline V gene are SGHTA and FQGNSA. DNA of the CDR3: TGTGCCAGCAGCTTAGTTGACAGGAATTCACCCCTCCACTTT. Encoded protein: CASSLVDRNSPLHF.

The chain has TRBV19 and TRBJ1-1; D is ambiguous. Trimming stripped 1 base from V and 10 bases from J, with 7 bases between. The germline V gene has CDR1 LNHDA and CDR2 SQIVND (reference sequence). The CDR3 contains 11 residues. For the CDR3, the DNA is TGTGCCAGTAGTATAGGGAACAGAGCTTTCTTT. Translating gives CASSIGNRAFF.